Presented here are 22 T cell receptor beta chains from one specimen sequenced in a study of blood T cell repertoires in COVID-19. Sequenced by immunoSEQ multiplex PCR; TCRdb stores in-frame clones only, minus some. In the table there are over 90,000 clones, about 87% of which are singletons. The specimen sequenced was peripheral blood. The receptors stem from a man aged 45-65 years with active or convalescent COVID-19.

The CDR3 reads CASSHWDNTDTQYF. CDR3 DNA: TGTGCCAGCAGCCATTGGGACAACACAGATACGCAGTATTTT. The chain carries TRBV7-9 and TRBJ2-3; maybe TRBD1 (6 bases). Germline V gene lookup returns CDR1 SEHNR and CDR2 FQNEAQ (reference sequence). The germline V and J ends were trimmed by 5 bases and 2 bases, with 11 bases remaining between them. CDR3 size: 14 residues.

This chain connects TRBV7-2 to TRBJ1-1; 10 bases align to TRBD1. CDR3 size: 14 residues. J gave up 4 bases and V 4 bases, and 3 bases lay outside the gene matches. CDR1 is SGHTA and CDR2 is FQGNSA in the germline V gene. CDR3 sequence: CASSSRTGGTEAFF. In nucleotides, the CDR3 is TGTGCCAGCAGCTCCCGGACAGGGGGCACTGAAGCTTTCTTT.

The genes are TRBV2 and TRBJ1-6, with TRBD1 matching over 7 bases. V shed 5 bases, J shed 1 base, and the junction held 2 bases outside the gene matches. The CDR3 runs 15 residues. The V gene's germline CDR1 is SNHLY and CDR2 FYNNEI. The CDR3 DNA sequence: TGTGCCAGCAGTCCAGGGGGGTCCTATAATTCACCCCTCCACTTT. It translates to CASSPGGSYNSPLHF.

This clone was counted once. As DNA, the CDR3 is TGTGCCAGCAGCTCCTTCGCCCGGGACAGGGGGGATACGCAGTATTTT. This encodes CASSSFARDRGDTQYF. The chain couples TRBV7-9 to TRBJ2-3, with 11 bases identical to TRBD1. CDR3 length: 16 residues. The V segment lost 4 bases and the J segment 6 bases; nucleotides outside the gene matches: 9. Germline V gene lookup returns CDR1 SEHNR and CDR2 FQNEAQ (reference sequence).

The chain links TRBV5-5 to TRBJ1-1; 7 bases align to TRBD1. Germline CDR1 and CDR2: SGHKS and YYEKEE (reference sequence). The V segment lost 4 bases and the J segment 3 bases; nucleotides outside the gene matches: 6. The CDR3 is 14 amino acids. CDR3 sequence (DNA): TGTGCCAGCAGCCCCCAGGGGGTGGACACTGAAGCTTTCTTT. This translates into CASSPQGVDTEAFF.

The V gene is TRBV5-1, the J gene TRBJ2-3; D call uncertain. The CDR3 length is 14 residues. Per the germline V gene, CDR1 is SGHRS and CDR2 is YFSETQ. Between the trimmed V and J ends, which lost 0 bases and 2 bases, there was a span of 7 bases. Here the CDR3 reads CASSLDQATDTQYF. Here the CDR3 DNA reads TGCGCCAGCAGCTTGGACCAGGCCACAGATACGCAGTATTTT.

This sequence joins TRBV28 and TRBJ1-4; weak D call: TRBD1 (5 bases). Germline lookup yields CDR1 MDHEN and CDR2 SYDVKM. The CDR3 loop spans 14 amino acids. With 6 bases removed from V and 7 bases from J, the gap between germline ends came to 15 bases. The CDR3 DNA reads TGTGCCAGCAGGCCGGGACTTTATGGTGAAAAACTGTTTTTT. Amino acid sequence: CASRPGLYGEKLFF.

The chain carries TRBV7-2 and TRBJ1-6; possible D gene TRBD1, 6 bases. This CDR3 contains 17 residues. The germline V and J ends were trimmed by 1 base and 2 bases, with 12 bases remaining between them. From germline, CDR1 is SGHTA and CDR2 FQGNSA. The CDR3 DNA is TGTGCCAGCAGCTTAGGGGGGGGGCTCCCCTATAATTCACCCCTCCACTTT. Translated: CASSLGGGLPYNSPLHF.

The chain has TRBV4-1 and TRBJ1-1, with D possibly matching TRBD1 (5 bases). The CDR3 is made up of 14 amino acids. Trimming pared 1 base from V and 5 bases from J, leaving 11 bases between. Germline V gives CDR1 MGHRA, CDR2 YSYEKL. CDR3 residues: CASSQVGQKTEAFF. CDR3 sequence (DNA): TGCGCCAGCAGCCAAGTGGGGCAGAAAACTGAAGCTTTCTTT.

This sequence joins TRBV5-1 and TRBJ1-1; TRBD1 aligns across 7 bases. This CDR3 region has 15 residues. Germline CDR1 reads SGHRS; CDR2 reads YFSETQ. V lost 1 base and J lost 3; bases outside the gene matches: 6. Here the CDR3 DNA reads TGCGCCAGCAGCTTGATAGGGGGCTGGGACACTGAAGCTTTCTTT. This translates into CASSLIGGWDTEAFF.

The CDR3: CASSFVYPQFF. CDR3 coding DNA: TGTGCCAGCAGTTTTGTCTACCCGCAGTTCTTC. V and J are TRBV12-3 or TRBV12-4 and TRBJ2-1; D is uncertain. This CDR3 comprises 11 residues. Trimming pared 3 bases from V and 12 bases from J, leaving 9 bases between.

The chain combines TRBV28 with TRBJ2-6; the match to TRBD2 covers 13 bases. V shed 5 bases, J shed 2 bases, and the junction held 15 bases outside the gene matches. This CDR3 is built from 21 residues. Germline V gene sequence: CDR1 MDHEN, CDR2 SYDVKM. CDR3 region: CASSGALAGGLGVAGANVLTF. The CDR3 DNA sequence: TGTGCCAGCAGTGGGGCACTAGCGGGGGGGCTCGGCGTGGCTGGGGCCAACGTCCTGACTTTC.

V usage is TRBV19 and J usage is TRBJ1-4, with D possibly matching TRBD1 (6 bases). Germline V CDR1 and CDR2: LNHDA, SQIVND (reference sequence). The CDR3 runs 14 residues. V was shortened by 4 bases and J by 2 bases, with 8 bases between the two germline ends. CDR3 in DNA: TGTGCCAGTAGTAATCAGGGGACTAATGAAAAACTGTTTTTT. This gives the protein CASSNQGTNEKLFF.

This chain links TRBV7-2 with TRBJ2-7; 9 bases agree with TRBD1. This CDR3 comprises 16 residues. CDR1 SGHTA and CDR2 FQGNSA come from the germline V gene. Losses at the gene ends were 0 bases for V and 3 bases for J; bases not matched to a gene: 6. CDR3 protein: CASSLALTGGYYEQYF. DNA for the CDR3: TGTGCCAGCAGCTTAGCGCTGACAGGGGGATACTACGAGCAGTACTTC.

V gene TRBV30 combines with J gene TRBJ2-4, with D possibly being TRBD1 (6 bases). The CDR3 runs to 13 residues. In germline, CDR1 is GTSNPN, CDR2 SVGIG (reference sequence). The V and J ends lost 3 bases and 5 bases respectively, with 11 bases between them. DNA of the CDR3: TGTGCCTGGAGCGCGGACAGACAAAACATTCAGTACTTC. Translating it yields CAWSADRQNIQYF.

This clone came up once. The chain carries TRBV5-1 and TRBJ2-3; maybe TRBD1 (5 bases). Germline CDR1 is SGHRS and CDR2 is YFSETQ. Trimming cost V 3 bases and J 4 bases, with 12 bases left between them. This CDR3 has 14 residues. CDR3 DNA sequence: TGCGCCAGCAGCTCCCCACAGGTGGCAGATACGCAGTATTTT. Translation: CASSSPQVADTQYF.

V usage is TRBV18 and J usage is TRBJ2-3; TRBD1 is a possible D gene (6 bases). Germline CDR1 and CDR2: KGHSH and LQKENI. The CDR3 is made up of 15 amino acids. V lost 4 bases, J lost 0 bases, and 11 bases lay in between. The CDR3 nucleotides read TGTGCCAGCTCACTGGGACATACTAGCACAGATACGCAGTATTTT. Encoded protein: CASSLGHTSTDTQYF. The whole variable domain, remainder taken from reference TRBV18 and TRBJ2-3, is NAGVMQNPRHLVRRRGQEARLRCSPMKGHSHVYWYRQLPEEGLKFMVYLQKENIIDESGMPKERFSAEFPKEGPSILRIQQVVRGDSAAYFCASSLGHTSTDTQYFGPGTRLTVL.

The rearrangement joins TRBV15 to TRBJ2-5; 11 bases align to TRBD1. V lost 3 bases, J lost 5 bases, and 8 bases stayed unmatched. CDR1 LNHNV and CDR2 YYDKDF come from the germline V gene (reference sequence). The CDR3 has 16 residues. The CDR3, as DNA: TGTGCCACCAGCAGTCAGGACAGGGGGCCGAAGGAGACCCAGTACTTC. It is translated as CATSSQDRGPKETQYF.

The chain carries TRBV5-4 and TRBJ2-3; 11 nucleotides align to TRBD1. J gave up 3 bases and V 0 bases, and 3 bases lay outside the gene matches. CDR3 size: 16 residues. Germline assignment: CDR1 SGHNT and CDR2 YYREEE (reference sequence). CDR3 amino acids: CASSLGGTGGTDTQYF. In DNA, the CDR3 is TGTGCCAGCAGCTTGGGGGGGACAGGGGGTACAGATACGCAGTATTTT.

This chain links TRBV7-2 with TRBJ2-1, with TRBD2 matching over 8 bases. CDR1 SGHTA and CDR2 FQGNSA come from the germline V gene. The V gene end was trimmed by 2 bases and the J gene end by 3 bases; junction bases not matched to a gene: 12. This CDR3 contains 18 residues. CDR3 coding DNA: TGTGCCAGCAGCTTATATCCCGGGGGGGGGCCGCTCTACAATGAGCAGTTCTTC. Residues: CASSLYPGGGPLYNEQFF.

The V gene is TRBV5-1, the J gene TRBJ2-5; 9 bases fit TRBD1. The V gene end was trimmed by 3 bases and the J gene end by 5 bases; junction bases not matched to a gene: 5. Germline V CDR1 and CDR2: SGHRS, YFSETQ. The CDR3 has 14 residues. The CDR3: CASSWTGEGETQYF. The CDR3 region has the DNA TGCGCCAGCAGCTGGACAGGGGAGGGGGAGACCCAGTACTTC.

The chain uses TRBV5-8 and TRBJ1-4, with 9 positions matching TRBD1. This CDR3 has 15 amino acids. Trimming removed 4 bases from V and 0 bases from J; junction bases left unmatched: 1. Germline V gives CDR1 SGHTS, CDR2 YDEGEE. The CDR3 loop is CASSRDRATNEKLFF. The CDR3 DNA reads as TGTGCCAGCAGCCGGGACAGGGCAACTAATGAAAAACTGTTTTTT.